The T cell receptor (beta chain) described here comes from a study of PD-1 blockade in classical Hodgkin lymphoma (dated by TCRdb to 2019 to 2021). With regard to the full study: Nivolumab dosing was 3 mg/kg intravenously every 2 weeks, continuing until either disease progression or unacceptable toxicity. The study used TCR beta sequencing and CyTOF to define a peripheral blood immune signature of response to PD-1 blockade in classical Hodgkin lymphoma.

The meaning of the sample's time point label: cycle 2 day 1 (C2D1) of nivolumab. Relapse after autologous stem cell transplantation had occurred in all trial patients, and cohorts A, B and C were distinguished by prior brentuximab vedotin exposure. A total of 56 patients with relapsed/refractory classical Hodgkin lymphoma made up the trial cohort, and each patient's best overall response was complete response, partial response or progressive disease. In the multi-cohort phase II CheckMate 205 trial, trial patients received single-agent nivolumab. An independent review committee assessed best overall response using the 2007 International Working Group response criteria. Trial PBMCs were collected immediately before nivolumab initiation (C1D1) and during therapy at cycle 2 day 1 and cycle 4 day 1. Peripheral blood was collected in 8 mL Vacutainer Cell Preparation Tubes, from which PBMCs were isolated by centrifugation and then cryopreserved.

The paper's findings and limits, for the study overall: The study covered only a single clinical trial cohort, and the causes of the repertoire differences, possibly disease activity or prior therapy, were still not defined. Newly diagnosed patients were reported to have lower baseline TCR diversity than healthy donors, and relapsed/refractory patients were reported to have lower baseline TCR diversity still. A significant rise by C4D1 was seen in CD4+ but not CD8+ TCR diversity (p=0.0027 vs p=0.16), with the rise being most apparent in complete responders (p=0.02). Baseline diversity similar to that of newly diagnosed patients was observed in trial patients achieving complete response, whereas significantly lower diversity was observed in partial responders and progressors. Lower diversity was observed in patients in whom nivolumab was started less than 1 year after ASCT, and these patients were excluded from later analyses so that confounding by immune reconstitution would be avoided.

The Qiagen DNeasy kit was used to extract genomic DNA both from unsorted PBMCs and from the negatively selected CD4+ and CD8+ fractions. TCR beta CDR3 regions were subjected to amplification by immunoSEQ multiplex PCR with primers that anneal to V and J segments. A synthetic immune receptor repertoire was used to minimize amplification bias, and any remaining bias was removed computationally after sequencing. As for the original processing: Repertoire diversity was quantified as the Shannon entropy index using custom Python scripts. Unsorted, CD4+ and CD8+ repertoires were analyzed separately, except for combined analyses in which CD4+ and CD8+ sequences were merged in silico. Clonal expansion was defined as a frequency increase of at least 2-fold after treatment compared with C1D1, and clones undetected at baseline were assigned a pseudocount of 0.5. Clones with 0 or 1 copy at C1D1 were defined as singleton clones, while clones with 2 or more copies were defined as non-singleton clones. By matching protein sequences in sorted samples from the same patient, clones expanded in unsorted samples were annotated as CD4+, CD8+ or unknown. Wilcoxon tests were applied to paired samples to test diversity changes from C1D1 to C4D1. As stored in TCRdb, this immuneACCESS dataset retains in-frame rearrangements with V and J assigned. A fraction of the clones does not appear; measured against another copy, unresolved V genes explain less than half of the discrepancy, and the remainder lacks a known reason. The V and J calls and clone size come from that table; D and trimming were worked out from the DNA. The sample has more than 140,000 clones on record, less than 80% of them singletons. The top ten clonotypes cover 7.5% to 10% of the sample.

CDR1 and CDR2 were assigned from the germline V gene (reference sequence) as SEHNR and FQNEAQ. The CDR3 spans 13 residues, from the cysteine through the phenylalanine. Just CDR3 DNA is preserved here, 39 bases in frame from base 1. Trimmed from V: 5 bases; trimmed from J: 7 bases; junction bases lacking a gene match: 6. Comments on this clone: This clone's antigen is unknown. Per-nucleotide qualities are absent, and no much larger clonotype sits a single base away.

The sequence joins TRBV7-9 to TRBJ1-2, with 8 bases in between that match TRBD1. This specimen consisted of peripheral blood mononuclear cells (PBMCs), obtained before the second cycle of nivolumab. This TCR was sampled from a human donor with classical Hodgkin lymphoma. The base sequence is TGTGCCAGCAGCCCGGACAGGGCCGGTGGCTACACCTTC. Its translation is CASSPDRAGGYTF.